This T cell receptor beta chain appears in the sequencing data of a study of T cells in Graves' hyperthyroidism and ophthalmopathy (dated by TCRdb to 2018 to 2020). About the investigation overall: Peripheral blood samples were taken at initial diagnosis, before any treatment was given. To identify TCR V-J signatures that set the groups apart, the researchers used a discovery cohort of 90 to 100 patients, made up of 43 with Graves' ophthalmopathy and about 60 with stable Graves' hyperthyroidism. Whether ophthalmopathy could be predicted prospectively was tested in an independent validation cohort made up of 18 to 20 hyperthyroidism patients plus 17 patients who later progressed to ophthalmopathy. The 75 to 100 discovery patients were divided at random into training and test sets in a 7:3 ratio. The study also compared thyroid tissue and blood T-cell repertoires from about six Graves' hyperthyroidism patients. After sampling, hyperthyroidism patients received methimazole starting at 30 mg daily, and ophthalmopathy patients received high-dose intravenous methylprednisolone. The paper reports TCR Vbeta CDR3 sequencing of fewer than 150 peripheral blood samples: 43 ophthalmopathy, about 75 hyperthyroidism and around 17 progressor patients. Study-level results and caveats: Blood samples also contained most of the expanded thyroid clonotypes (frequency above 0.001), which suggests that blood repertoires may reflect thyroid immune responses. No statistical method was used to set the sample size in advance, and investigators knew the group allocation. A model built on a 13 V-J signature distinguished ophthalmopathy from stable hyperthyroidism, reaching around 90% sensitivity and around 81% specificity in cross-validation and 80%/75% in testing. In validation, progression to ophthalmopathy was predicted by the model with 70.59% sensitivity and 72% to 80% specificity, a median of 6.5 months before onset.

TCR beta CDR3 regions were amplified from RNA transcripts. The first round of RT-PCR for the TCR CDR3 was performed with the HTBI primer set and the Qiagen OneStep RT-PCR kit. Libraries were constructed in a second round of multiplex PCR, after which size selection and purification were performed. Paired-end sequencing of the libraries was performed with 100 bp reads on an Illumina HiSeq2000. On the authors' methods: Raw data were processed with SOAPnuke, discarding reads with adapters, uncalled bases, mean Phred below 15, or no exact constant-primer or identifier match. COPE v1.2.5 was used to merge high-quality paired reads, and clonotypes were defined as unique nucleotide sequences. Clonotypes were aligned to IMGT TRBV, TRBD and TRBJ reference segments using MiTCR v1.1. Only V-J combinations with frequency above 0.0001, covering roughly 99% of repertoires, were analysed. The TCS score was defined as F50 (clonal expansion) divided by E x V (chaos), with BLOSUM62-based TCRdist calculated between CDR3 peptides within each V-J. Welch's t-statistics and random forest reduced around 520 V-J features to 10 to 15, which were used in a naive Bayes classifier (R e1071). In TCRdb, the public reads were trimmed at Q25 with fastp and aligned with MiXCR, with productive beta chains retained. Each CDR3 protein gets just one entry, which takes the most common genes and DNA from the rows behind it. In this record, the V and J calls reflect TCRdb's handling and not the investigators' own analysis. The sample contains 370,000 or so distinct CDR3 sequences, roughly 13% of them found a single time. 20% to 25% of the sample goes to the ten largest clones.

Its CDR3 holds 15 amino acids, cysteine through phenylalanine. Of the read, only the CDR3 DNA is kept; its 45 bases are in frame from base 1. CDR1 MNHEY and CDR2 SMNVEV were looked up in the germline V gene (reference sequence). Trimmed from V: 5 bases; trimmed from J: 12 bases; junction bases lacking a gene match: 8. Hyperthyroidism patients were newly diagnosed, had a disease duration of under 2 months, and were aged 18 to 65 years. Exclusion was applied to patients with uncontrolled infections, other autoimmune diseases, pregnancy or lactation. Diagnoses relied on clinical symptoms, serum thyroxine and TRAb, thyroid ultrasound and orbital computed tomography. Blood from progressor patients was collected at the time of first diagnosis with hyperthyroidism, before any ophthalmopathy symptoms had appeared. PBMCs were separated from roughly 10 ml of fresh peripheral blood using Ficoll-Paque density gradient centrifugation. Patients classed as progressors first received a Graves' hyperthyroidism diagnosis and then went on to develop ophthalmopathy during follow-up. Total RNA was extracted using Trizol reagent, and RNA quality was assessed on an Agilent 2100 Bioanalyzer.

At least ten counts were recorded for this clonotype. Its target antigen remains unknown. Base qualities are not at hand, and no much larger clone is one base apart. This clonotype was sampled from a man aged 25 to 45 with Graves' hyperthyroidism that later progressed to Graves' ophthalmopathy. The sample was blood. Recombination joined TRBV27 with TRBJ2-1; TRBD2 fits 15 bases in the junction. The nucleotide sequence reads TGTGCCAGCAGTGACGGACTAGCGGGGGGGGGTGGGCAGTTCTTC. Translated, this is CASSDGLAGGGGQFF.